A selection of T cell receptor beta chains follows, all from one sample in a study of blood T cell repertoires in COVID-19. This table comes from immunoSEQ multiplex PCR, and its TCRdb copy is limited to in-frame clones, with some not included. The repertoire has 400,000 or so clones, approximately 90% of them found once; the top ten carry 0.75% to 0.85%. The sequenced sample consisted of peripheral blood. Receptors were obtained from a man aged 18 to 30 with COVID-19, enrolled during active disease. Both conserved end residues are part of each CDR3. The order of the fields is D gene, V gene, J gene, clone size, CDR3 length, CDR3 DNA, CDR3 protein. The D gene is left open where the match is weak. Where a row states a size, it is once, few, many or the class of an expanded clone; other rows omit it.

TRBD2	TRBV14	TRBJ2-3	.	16	TGTGCCAGCAGCTACCGACTAGCGGGAGGTGGGGATACGCAGTATTTT	CASSYRLAGGGDTQYF
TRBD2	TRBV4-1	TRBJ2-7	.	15	TGCGCCAGCAGGCACGGGACTAGCGAAACCTACGAGCAGTACTTC	CASRHGTSETYEQYF
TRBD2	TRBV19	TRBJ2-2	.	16	TGTGCCAGTAAACGGGCTAGCGGGGTAAACACCGGGGAGCTGTTTTTT	CASKRASGVNTGELFF
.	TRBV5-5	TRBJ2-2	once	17	TGTGCCAGCAGCTTAGTAGGGAACAGGGACCACACCGGGGAGCTGTTTTTT	CASSLVGNRDHTGELFF
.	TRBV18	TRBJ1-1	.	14	TGTGCCAGCTCACCAACGTTGCAGGCCCAGCAAGCTTTCTTT	CASSPTLQAQQAFF
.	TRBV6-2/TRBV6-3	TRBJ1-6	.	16	TGTGCCAGCAGTTACCAGGGGCTATCCTATAATTCACCCCTCCACTTT	CASSYQGLSYNSPLHF
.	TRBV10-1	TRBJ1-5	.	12	TGCGCCAGCAGTGACAACAATCAGCCCCAGCATTTT	CASSDNNQPQHF
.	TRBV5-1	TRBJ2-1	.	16	TGCGCCAGCAGCTTGGCACAGGGCGGTGACTACAATGAGCAGTTCTTC	CASSLAQGGDYNEQFF
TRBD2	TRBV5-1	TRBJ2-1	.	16	TGCGCCAGCAGCTTCCCGGGACTAGGGTCAGGTAATGAGCAGTTCTTC	CASSFPGLGSGNEQFF
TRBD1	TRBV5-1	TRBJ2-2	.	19	TGCGCCAGCAGCAGAGCTACCGGGCCCCCAGGACAGGGCACCGGGGAGCTGTTTTTT	CASSRATGPPGQGTGELFF
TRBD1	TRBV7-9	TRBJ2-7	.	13	TGTGCCAGCAGCCCGACAGGGCCCGACGAGCAGTACTTC	CASSPTGPDEQYF
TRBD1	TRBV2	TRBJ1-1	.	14	TGTGCCAGCAGTGAGCAGGGGGCGGTGACTGAAGCTTTCTTT	CASSEQGAVTEAFF
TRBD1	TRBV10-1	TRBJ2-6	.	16	TGCGCCAGCAGTGCGACAGGGGTTGGTGGGGCCAACGTCCTGACTTTC	CASSATGVGGANVLTF
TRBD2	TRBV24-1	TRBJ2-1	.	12	TGTGCCACCCGTAGCCGACGGGGGGGCCAGTTCTTC	CATRSRRGGQFF
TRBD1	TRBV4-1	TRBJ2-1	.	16	TGCGCCAGCAGCCAAGAAGGGACAGGGAGAAGGCATGAGCAGTTCTTC	CASSQEGTGRRHEQFF
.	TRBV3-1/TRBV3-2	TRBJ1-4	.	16	TGTGCCAGCAGCAATACCCGGGGACTTATACGGGGGAAACTGTTTTTT	CASSNTRGLIRGKLFF
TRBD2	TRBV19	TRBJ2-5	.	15	TGTGCCAGTAGTATAGGGGGACTAGCGAGTGAGACCCAGTACTTC	CASSIGGLASETQYF
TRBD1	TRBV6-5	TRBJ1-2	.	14	TGTGCCAGCAACTCGGGACAGGGGGCGTACGGCTACACCTTC	CASNSGQGAYGYTF
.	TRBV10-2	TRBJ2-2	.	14	TGCGCCAGCAGTGAAACCTCTAGCACCGGGGAGCTGTTTTTT	CASSETSSTGELFF
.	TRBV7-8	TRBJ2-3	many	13	TGTGCCAGCAGCTCGACTCAGAGAGATACGCAGTATTTT	CASSSTQRDTQYF
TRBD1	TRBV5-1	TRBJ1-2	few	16	TGCGCCAGCAGCGAAGGACAGGGGGCGGGTAACTATGGCTACACCTTC	CASSEGQGAGNYGYTF
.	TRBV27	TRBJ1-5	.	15	TGTGCCAGCAGTCGAGGCCCAGCTCAAAATCAGCCCCAGCATTTT	CASSRGPAQNQPQHF
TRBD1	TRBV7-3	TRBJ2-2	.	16	TGTGCCAGCAGCTCCAGAGGACAGGGGGCAATCGGGGAGCTGTTTTTT	CASSSRGQGAIGELFF
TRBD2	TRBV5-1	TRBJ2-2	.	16	TGCGCCAGCGCGAGGGAGGGCGCGACCAACACCGGGGAGCTGTTTTTT	CASAREGATNTGELFF
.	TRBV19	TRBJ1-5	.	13	TGTGCCAGTAGCCAGGGGAGCAATCAGCCCCAGCATTTT	CASSQGSNQPQHF
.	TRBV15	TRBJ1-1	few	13	TGTGCCACCAGCAGAGATCCAAACACTGAAGCTTTCTTT	CATSRDPNTEAFF
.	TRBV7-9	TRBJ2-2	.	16	TGTGCCACCCATGCTCGAGCGGAGCGGAACACCGGGGAGCTGTTTTTT	CATHARAERNTGELFF
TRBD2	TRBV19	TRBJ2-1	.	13	TGTGCCAGTAAGAGCGGGGGGGCCAATGAGCAGTTCTTC	CASKSGGANEQFF
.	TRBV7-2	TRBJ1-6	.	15	TGTGCCAGCAGCTCCTTGGGAGGGACTAATTCACCCCTCCACTTT	CASSSLGGTNSPLHF
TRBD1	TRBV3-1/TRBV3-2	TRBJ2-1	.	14	TGTGCCAGCAGCCAGCGTACAGGGGGCAATGAGCAGTTCTTC	CASSQRTGGNEQFF
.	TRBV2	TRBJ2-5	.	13	TGTGCCAGCAGTGACGCCGGGCCCGGGGACCAGTACTTC	CASSDAGPGDQYF
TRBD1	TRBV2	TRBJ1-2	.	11	TGTGCCAGCACCAGGGGGGATGGCTACACCTTC	CASTRGDGYTF
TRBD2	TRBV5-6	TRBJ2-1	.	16	TGTGCCAGCAGCTGGGGGGTAGCGGGAGGCCTCAATGAGCAGTTCTTC	CASSWGVAGGLNEQFF
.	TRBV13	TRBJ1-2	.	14	TGTGCCAGCAGTCTAGGACTCGGGGACTATGGCTACACCTTC	CASSLGLGDYGYTF
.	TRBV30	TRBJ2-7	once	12	TGTGCCTGGAGTGTCTCAGGCTACGAGCAGTACTTC	CAWSVSGYEQYF
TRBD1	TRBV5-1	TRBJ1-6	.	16	TGCGCCAGCAGCTACCCCGACAGGGGGGGAAATTCACCCCTCCACTTT	CASSYPDRGGNSPLHF
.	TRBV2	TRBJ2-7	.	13	TGTGCCAGCAGACCCCCTAGTAGTCTTGAGCAGTACTTC	CASRPPSSLEQYF
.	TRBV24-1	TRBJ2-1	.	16	TGTGCCACCAGTGATCAGGACAGTAGAGCCTACAATGAGCAGTTCTTC	CATSDQDSRAYNEQFF
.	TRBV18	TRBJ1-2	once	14	TGTGCCAGCTCACCAGTCCGGGGGGATCATGGCTACACCTTC	CASSPVRGDHGYTF
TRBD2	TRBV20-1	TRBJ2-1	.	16	TGCAGTGCTAGTTGGGGAAGCGGGAGAGGGTACAATGAGCAGTTCTTC	CSASWGSGRGYNEQFF
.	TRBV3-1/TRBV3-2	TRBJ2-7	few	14	TGTGCCAGCAGCCAAGAGCGGGTAGTGGACGAGCAGTACTTC	CASSQERVVDEQYF
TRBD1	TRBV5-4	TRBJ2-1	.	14	TGTGCCAGCAGCCGGGACAGGGCCTACAATGAGCAGTTCTTC	CASSRDRAYNEQFF
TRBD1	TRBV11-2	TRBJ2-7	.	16	TGTGCCAGCAGCTTAGTCGGGACAGGGGGCGTCTACGAGCAGTACTTC	CASSLVGTGGVYEQYF
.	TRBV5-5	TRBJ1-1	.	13	TGTGCCAGCAGGGAGGGGAGTGGCACTGAAGCTTTCTTT	CASREGSGTEAFF
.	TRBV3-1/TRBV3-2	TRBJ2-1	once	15	TGTGCCAGCAGCCAACGGCGGGGAGATCCCAATGAGCAGTTCTTC	CASSQRRGDPNEQFF
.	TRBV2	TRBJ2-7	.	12	TGTGCCAGCAGTGAGCAGGGAAACGAGCAGTACTTC	CASSEQGNEQYF
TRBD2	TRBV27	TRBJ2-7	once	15	TGTGCCAGCAGTTCACTGACTAGCGGGCTCGACGAGCAGTACTTC	CASSSLTSGLDEQYF
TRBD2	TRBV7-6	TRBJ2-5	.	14	TGTGCCAGCAGCTTAGTAGCGGGCCCAGAGACCCAGTACTTC	CASSLVAGPETQYF